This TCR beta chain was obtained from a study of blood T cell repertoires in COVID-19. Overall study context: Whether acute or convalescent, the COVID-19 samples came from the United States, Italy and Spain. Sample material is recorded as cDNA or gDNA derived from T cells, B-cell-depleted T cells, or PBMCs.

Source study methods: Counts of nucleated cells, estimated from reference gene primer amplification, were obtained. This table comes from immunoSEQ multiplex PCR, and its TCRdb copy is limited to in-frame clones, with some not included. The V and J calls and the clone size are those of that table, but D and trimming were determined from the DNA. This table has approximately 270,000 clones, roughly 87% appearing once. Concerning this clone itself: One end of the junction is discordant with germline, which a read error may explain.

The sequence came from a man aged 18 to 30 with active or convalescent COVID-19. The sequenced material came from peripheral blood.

The CDR3 spells CASTLGGNYGYTF. In DNA form, the CDR3 reads TGTGCCAGCACTTTAGGGGGCAACTATGGCTACACCTTC. This chain joins TRBV28 and TRBJ1-2; 7 bases are shared with TRBD1. Germline V gene sequence: CDR1 MDHEN, CDR2 SYDVKM. The CDR3 runs 13 residues.